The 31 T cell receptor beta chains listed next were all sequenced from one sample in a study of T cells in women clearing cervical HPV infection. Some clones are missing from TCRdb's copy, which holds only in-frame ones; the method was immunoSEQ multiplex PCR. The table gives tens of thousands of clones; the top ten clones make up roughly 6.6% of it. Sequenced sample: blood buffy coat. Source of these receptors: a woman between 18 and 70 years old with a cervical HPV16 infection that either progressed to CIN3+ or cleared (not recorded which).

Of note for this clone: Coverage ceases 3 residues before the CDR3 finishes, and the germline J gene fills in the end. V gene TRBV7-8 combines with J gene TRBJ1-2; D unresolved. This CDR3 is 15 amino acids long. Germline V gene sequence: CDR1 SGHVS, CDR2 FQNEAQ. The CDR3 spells CASRQKGSGTDTYTF. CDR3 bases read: TGTGCCAGCCGTCAAAAAGGAAGCGGCACAGATACC.

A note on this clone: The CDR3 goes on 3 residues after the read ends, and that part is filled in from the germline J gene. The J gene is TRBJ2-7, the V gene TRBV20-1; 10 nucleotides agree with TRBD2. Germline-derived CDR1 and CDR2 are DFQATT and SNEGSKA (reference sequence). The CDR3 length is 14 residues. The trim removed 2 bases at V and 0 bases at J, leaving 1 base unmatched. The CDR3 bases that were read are TGCAGTGCTAGAACTAGCGGGACCTCCTACGAG. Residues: CSARTSGTSYE. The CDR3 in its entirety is CSARTSGTSYEQYF.

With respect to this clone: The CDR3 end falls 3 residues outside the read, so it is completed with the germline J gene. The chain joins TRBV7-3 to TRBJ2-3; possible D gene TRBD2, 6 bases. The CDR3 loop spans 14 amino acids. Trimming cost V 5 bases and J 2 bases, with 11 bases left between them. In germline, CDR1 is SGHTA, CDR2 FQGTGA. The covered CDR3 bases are TGTGCCAGCAGCCCGAGGACTAACACAGATACG. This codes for CASSPRTNTDT. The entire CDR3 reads CASSPRTNTDTQYF.

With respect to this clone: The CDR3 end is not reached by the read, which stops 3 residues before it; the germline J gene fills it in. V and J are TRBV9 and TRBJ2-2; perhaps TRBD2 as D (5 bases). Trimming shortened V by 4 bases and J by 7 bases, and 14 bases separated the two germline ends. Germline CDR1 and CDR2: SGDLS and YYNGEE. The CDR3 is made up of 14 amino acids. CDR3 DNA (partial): TGTGCCAGCAGCCCCTGGACTGGCGGCGGGGAG. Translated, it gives CASSPWTGGGE. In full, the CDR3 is CASSPWTGGGELFF.

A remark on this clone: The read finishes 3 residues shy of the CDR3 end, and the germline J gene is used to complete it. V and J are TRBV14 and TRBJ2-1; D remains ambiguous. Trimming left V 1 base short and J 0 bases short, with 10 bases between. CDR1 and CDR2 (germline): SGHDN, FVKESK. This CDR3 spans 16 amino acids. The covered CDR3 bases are TGTGCCAGCAGCCAAGTGTTGACTGCCTCCTACAATGAG. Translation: CASSQVLTASYNE. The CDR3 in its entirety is CASSQVLTASYNEQFF.

CDR3 bases read: TGTGCCAGCAAACGAGAAGGGTCACCC. Its translation: CASKREGSP. The entire CDR3 protein is CASKREGSPLHF. This chain uses TRBV2 with TRBJ1-6; D call uncertain. The CDR3 end falls 3 residues outside the read, so it is completed with the germline J gene. Germline assignment: CDR1 SNHLY and CDR2 FYNNEI. V lost 7 bases and J 10 bases, leaving 11 bases between the germline ends. The CDR3 is 12 amino acids.

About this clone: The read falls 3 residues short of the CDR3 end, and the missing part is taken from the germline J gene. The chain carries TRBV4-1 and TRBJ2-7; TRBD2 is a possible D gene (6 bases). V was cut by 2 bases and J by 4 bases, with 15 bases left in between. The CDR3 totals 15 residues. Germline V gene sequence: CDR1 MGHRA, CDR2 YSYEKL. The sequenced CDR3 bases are TGCGCCAGCAGCCAACAGCTAGCGAGAAGGTACGAG. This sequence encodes CASSQQLARRYE. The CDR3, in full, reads CASSQQLARRYEQYF.

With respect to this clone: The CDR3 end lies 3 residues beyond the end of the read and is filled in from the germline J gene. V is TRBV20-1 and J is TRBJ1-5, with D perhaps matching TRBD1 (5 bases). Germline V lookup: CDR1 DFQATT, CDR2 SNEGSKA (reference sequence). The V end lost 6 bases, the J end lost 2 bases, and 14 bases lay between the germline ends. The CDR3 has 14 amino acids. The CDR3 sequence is CSAQDSTGNQPQHF. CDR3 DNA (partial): TGCAGTGCCCAAGACAGTACCGGCAATCAGCCC.

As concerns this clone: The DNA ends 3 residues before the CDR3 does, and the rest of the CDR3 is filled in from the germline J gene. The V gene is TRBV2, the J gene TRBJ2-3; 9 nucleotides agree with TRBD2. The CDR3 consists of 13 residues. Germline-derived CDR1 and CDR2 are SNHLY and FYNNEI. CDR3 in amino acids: CATNLAGSGTQYF. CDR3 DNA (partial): TGTGCCACCAACCTAGCGGGAAGTGGGACG.

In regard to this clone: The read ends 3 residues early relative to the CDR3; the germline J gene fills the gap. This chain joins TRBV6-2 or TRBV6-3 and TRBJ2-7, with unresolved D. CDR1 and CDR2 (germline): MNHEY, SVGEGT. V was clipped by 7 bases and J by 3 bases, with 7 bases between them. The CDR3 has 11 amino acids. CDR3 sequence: CASTNSYEQYF. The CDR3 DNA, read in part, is TGTGCCAGCACAAACAGCTACGAG.

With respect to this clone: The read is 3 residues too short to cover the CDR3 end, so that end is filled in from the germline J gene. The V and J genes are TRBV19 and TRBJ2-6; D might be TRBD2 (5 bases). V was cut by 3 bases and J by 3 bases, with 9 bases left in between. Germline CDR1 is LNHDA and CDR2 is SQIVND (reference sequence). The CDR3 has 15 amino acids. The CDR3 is CASSIGVSGANVLTF. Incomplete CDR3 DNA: TGTGCCAGTAGTATCGGGGTGAGTGGGGCCAACGTC.

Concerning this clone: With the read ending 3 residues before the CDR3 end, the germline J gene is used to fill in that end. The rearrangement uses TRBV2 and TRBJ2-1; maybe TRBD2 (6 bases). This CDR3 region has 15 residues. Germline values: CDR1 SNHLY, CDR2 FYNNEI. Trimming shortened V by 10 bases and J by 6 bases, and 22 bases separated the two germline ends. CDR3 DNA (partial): TGTGCCACCCGCCTTTCCGGACTAAAGGGCAATGAG. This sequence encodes CATRLSGLKGNE. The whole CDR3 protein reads CATRLSGLKGNEQFF.

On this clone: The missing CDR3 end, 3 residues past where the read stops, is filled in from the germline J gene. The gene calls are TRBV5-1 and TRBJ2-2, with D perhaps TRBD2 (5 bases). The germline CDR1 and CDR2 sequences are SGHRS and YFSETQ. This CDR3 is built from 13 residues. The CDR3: CASSPATNSPLFF. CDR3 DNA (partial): TGCGCCAGCAGCCCAGCGACTAATTCACCG.

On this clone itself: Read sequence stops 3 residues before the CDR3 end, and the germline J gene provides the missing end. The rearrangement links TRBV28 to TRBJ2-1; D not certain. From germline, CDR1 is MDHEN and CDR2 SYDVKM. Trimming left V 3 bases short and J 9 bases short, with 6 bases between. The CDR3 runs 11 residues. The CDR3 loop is CASSFSFEQFF. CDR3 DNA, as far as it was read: TGTGCCAGCAGTTTTAGCTTTGAG.

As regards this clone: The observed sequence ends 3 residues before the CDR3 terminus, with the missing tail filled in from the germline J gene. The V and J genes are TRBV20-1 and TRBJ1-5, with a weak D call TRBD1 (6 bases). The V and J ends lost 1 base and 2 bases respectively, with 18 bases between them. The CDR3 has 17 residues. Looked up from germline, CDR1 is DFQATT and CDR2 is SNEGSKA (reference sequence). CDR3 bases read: TGCAGTGCTAGAGTCGGGGGGCATAGATCGGGCAATCAGCCC. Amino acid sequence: CSARVGGHRSGNQP. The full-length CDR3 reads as CSARVGGHRSGNQPQHF.

The CDR3 DNA, read in part, is TGTGCCAGCAGCTCCCAAGCAGGGGCCCAAGAGACG. As protein: CASSSQAGAQET. The complete CDR3 reads CASSSQAGAQETQYF. This rearrangement joins TRBV7-7 to TRBJ2-3; D might be TRBD1 (6 bases). The DNA ends 3 residues before the CDR3 does, and the rest of the CDR3 is filled in from the germline J gene. Per the germline V gene, CDR1 is SSHAT and CDR2 is FNYEAQ (reference sequence). The CDR3 is 15 amino acids.

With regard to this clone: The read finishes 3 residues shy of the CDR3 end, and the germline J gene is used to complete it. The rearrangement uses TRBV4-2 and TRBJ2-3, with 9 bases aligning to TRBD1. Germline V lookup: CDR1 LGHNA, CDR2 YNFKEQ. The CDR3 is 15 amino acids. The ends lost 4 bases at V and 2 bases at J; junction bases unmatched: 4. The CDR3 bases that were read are TGTGCCAGCAGCCCTGGACAGGGGCCCACAGATACG. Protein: CASSPGQGPTDT. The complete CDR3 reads CASSPGQGPTDTQYF.

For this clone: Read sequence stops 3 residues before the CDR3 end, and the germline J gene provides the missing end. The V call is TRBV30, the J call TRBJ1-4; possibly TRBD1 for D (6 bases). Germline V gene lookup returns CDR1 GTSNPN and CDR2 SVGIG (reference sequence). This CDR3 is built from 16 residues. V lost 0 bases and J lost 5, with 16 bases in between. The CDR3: CAWSVKSDSRNEKLFF. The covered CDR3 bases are TGTGCCTGGAGTGTAAAGTCGGACAGTAGAAATGAAAAA.

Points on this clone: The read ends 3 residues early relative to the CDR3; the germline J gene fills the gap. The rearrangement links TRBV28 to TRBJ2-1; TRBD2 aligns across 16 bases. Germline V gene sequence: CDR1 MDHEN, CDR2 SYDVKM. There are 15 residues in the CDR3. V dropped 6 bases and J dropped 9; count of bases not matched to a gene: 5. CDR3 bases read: TGTGCCAGCAGCCCAGGGACTAGCGGGAGGGTTGAG. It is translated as CASSPGTSGRVE. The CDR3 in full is CASSPGTSGRVEQFF.

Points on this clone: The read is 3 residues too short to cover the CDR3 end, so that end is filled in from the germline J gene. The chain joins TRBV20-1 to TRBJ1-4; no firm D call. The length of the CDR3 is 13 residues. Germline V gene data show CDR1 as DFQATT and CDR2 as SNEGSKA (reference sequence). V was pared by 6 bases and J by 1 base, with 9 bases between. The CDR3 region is CSAPQLTNEKLFF. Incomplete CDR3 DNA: TGCAGTGCCCCCCAACTAACTAATGAAAAA.

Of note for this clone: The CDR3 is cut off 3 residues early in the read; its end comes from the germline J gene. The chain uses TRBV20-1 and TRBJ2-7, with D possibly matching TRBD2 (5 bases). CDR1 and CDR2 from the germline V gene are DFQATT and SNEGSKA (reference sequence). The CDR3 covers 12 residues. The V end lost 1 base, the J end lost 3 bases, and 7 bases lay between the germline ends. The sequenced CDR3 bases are TGCAGTGCTAGAGTCGGGGACTACGAG. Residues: CSARVGDYE. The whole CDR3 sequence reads CSARVGDYEQYF.

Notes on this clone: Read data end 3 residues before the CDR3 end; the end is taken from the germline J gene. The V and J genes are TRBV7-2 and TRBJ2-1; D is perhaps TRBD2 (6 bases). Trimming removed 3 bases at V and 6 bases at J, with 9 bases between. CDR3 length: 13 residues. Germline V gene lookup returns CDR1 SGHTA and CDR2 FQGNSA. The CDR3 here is CASSFSRGNEQFF. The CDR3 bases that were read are TGTGCCAGCAGCTTCTCGCGGGGCAATGAG.

Incomplete CDR3 DNA: TGTGCCATCGCCCCTGGGACAGGGGAAGAGACG. The encoded protein is CAIAPGTGEET. The CDR3 in full is CAIAPGTGEETQYF. This chain connects TRBV10-3 to TRBJ2-3, with TRBD1 matching 10 bases. The read gets to within 3 residues of the CDR3 end, and the germline J gene fills in the rest. Looked up from germline, CDR1 is ENHRY and CDR2 is SYGVKD. CDR3 length: 14 residues.

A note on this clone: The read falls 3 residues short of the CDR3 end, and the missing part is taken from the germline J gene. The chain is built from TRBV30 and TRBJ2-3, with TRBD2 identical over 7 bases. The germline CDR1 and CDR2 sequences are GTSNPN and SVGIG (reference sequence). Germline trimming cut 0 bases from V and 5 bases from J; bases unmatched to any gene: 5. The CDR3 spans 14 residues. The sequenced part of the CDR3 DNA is TGTGCCTGGAGTGTAGCAGGGAGGGGAGATACG. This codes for CAWSVAGRGDT. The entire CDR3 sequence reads CAWSVAGRGDTQYF.

CDR3 in amino acids: CASSLEGWAGGPTDTQYF. Partial CDR3 DNA: TGCGCCAGCAGCTTGGAGGGTTGGGCGGGAGGGCCGACAGATACG. The chain combines TRBV5-1 with TRBJ2-3; TRBD2 matches 9 bases. The CDR3 end falls 3 residues outside the read, so it is completed with the germline J gene. The CDR3 contains 18 residues. V gave up 0 bases and J gave up 3 bases; unmatched junction bases: 11. Germline values: CDR1 SGHRS, CDR2 YFSETQ.

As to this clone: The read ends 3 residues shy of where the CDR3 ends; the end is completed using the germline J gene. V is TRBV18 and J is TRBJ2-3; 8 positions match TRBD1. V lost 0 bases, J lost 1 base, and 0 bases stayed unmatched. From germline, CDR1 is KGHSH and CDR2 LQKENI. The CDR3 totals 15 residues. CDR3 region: CASSPPGQGTDTQYF. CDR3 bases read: TGTGCCAGCTCACCACCGGGACAGGGCACAGATACG.

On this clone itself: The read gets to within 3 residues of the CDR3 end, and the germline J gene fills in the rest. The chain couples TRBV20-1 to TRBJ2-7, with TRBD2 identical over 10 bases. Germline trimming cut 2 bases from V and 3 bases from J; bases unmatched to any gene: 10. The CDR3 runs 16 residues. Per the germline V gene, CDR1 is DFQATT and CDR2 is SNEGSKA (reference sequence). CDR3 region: CSARPRGTSANYEQYF. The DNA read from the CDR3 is TGCAGTGCTAGACCCCGTGGGACTAGCGCGAACTACGAG.

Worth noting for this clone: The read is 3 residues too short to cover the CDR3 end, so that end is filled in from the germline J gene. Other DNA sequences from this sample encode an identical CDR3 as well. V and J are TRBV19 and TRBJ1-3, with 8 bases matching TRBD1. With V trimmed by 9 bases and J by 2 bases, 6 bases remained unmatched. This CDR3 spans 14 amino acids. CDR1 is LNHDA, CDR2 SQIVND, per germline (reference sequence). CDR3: CASNDRGTGNTIYF. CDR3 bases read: TGTGCCAGCAACGACAGGGGCACTGGAAACACC.

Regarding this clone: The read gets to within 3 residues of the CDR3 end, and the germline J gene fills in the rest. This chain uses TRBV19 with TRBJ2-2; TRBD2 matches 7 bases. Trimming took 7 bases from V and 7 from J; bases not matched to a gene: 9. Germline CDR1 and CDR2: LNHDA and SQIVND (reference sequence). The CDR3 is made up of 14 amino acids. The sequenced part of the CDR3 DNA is TGTGCCAGTATCTCCCGGGGGGATGGCGGGGAG. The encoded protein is CASISRGDGGE. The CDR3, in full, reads CASISRGDGGELFF.

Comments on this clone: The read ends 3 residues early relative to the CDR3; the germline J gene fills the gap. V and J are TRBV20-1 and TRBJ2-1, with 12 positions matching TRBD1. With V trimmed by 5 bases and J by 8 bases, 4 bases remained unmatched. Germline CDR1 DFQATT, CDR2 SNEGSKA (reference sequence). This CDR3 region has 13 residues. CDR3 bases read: TGCAGTGCTGGGGGACAGGGGGCCCATGAG. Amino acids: CSAGGQGAHE. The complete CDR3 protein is CSAGGQGAHEQFF.

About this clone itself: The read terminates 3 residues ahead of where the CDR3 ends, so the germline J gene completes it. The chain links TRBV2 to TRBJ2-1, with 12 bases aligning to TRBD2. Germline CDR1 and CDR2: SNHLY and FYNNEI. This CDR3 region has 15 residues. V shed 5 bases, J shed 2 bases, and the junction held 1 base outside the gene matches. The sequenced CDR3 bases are TGTGCCAGCAGTAGGACTAGCGGGACCTACAATGAG. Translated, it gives CASSRTSGTYNE. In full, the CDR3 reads CASSRTSGTYNEQFF.